The 2 T cell receptor beta chains below come from one sample, sequenced in a study of T-cell reconstitution after alpha-beta-depleted transplantation in children. Preparation of the TCRbeta library used unique molecular identifiers. TCRdb reanalysed the PCR reads using MiXCR and keeps one entry per CDR3 protein. The sample lists some 530,000 distinct CDR3 sequences, under 15% occurring once. The source was PBMCs from the stem cell graft donor, collected from the stem cell graft. The receptors here all came from a human donor who donated a stem cell graft to a child with combined immunodeficiency.

This clonotype came up a few times. This sequence joins TRBV25-1 and TRBJ2-7, with TRBD1 matching 9 bases. Germline CDR1 is MGHDK and CDR2 is SYGVNS. The CDR3 contains 17 residues. V lost 5 bases and J lost 0; bases outside the gene matches: 11. DNA of the CDR3: TGTGCCAGCAGTACGGGACAGGGACGTAGGAGCTCCTACGAGCAGTACTTC. Amino acids: CASSTGQGRRSSYEQYF.

This clonotype has just a few counts. The V call is TRBV11-2, the J call TRBJ2-3, with 8 bases that match TRBD2. This CDR3 region has 20 residues. Looked up from germline, CDR1 is SGHAT and CDR2 is FQNNGV. V was clipped by 7 bases and J by 0 bases; unmatched bases: 21. CDR3 amino acids: CASTPGGGGPAGGSTDTQYF. Written as DNA, the CDR3 is TGTGCCAGCACGCCCGGGGGAGGCGGGCCCGCGGGGGGAAGCACAGATACGCAGTATTTT.